A single T cell receptor beta chain is shown here with its context. HTBI primers from iRepertoire and Arm-PCR of CDR3 regions yielded the TCR beta libraries. Via MiXCR, TCRdb re-called the multiplex PCR reads, giving one row per CDR3 protein. The sample lists more than 450,000 distinct CDR3 sequences, about 16% seen once, with 12% in the top ten. The time point is: newly diagnosed GD, antithyroid drugs for less than 3 months. Extracted RNA from PBMCs served as the source of the TCR library. This record comes from a study of regulatory T cells in long-lasting Graves disease. The wider study: Antithyroid drug intake by newly diagnosed Graves' patients had lasted under 3 months.

This sample also belongs to another study, concerning T cells in Graves' hyperthyroidism and ophthalmopathy. Turning to that study: No ophthalmopathy progression within 18 months constituted stable Graves' hyperthyroidism. TCR CDR3 regions were first amplified by RT-PCR with HTBI primers.

The source was peripheral blood mononuclear cells (PBMCs), collected at new diagnosis, from a patient treated with antithyroid drugs. This TCR was recovered from a man between 35 and 55 years old with Graves disease.

CDR3 residues: CASSQTQTGGRGYTF. The CDR3 DNA is TGCGCCAGCAGCCAAACCCAGACAGGGGGCCGTGGCTACACCTTC. The rearrangement links TRBV5-1 to TRBJ1-2; 10 bases are a match to TRBD1. CDR3 length: 15 residues. Trimming at V came to 4 bases and at J to 7 bases, leaving 10 bases not matched to a gene. CDR1 and CDR2 from the germline V gene are SGHRS and YFSETQ. Complete variable domain (other parts from reference TRBV5-1 and TRBJ1-2): KAGVTQTPRYLIKTRGQQVTLSCSPISGHRSVSWYQQTPGQGLQFLFEYFSETQRNKGNFPGRFSGRQFSNSRSEMNVSTLELGDSALYLCASSQTQTGGRGYTFGSGTRLTVV.